This entry features one TCR beta chain sequence. Its recognized antigen is unknown. No qualities accompany the bases; no much larger clone lies one base away. Library method: PCR. Sequencing took place on a NextSeq 500. Bulk TCR libraries were made following a previously described method, with the TCR primers given in Table S5. The Qiagen AllPrep DNA/RNA kit was used to purify total RNA. Before analysis, reads from multiple sequencing runs of the same library were pooled. On the authors' methods: Only reads with exact TCR constant sequence were kept, trimmed to 150 nt, and grouped by their 12-nt molecular barcodes. Within each barcode group, reads were sub-clustered at a 15% Levenshtein threshold, and quality-weighted consensus sequences were built per RNA molecule. Non-functional sequences were removed, as were lower-count sequences one edit away from another. Based on a fit of two negative binomial distributions, barcode sub-clusters having less than 20% of the maximum read count were discarded. The raw public data were reprocessed by TCRdb itself: fastp quality trimming at Q25, MiXCR clonotype calling, in-frame beta chains only. CDR3 protein sequences are deduplicated, and each keeps its most common genes and DNA. The V and J calls reflect TCRdb's pipeline rather than the authors' work. The sample profile shows under 600,000 distinct CDR3 sequences; roughly 26% of them were found once. Clones ranked in the top ten supply around 0.79% of the sample.

Libraries of naive CD8 T cells were generated from around 20,000 to 1,000,000 sorted cells, with 10%, 30% or 50% of the purified RNA used. Naive CD8 T cells were FACS-sorted as CD8+CD4-CCR7+CD45RA+ on a BD FACSAria II into RLT Plus buffer. Detection sensitivity was tested by spiking Jurkat RNA equal to roughly 9 TCR copies' worth into samples containing roughly 17,000-1,100,000 naive CD8 T cells. CD8 T cells were enriched with RosetteSep CD8+ T Cell Enrichment Cocktail and Ficoll-Paque, followed by ACK red cell lysis. This entry comes from a study of molecular identifiers for immune sequencing clone quantification (dated by TCRdb to 2017 to 2018). General notes on the study: For a replicate experiment, the RNA from either 20,000 or 100,000 naive CD8 T cells was divided into five aliquots, and four of those aliquots went on to sequencing. CD8 T cells were used in a methods study to benchmark molecular-identifier clustering-based TCR repertoire sequencing (MIDCIRS) and TCR RNA copy counting.

Study-level results and caveats: A single cell's worth of spiked-in Jurkat TCR RNA was reported detectable even among some 920,000 naive CD8 T cells. In CMV-specific effector cells, over 99% of molecules were held by clones above 20 RNA copies, whereas under 1% of molecules were held by such clones in naive cells. Identical TCR molecules sharing a barcode could cause highly expanded clone sizes to be underestimated. Without barcode sub-clustering, chimeric consensus sequences inflated TCR diversity; chimeras reached as high as 47%. Modeling indicated roughly 3.3 TCR RNA copies recovered per cell, compared with around 10 by digital PCR, which implies a capture efficiency of around 30%. The naive libraries included spiked-in Jurkat TCR RNA (approximately ten copies' worth), and this RNA is not part of the donor repertoire.

The sequencing input was naive CD8+ T cells from blood, with Jurkat cell RNA spiked in. The sample's cell subset or site label, in plain terms: FACS-sorted CD8+CD4-CCR7+CD45RA+ naive T cells. The sequence came from a human donor in good health. Some libraries in this study had Jurkat cell RNA spiked in.

In nucleotides, the sequence is TGTGCCAGCAGTTTTCAAGGGACGGGGAATGAGCAGTTCTTC. Translated, it reads CASSFQGTGNEQFF. The chain is encoded by TRBV27 joined to TRBJ2-1; the D element might be TRBD1 or TRBD2, as each aligns at 5 bases. CDR1 and CDR2 are drawn from the germline V gene (reference sequence): MNHEY, SMNVEV. The CDR3 spans 14 residues, from the cysteine through the phenylalanine. The sequence is cut down to CDR3 DNA, 42 bases in frame from base 1. Trimming costs V 3 bases and J 7 bases, and their ends lie 13 bases apart.